The rows below give T cell receptor beta chains drawn from one sample of a study of post-analysis software for immune sequencing data. TCRdb recomputed calls from the PCR reads with MiXCR, one row per CDR3 protein. The profile shows some 690,000 distinct CDR3 sequences, approximately 30% of them singletons. The sample taken for sequencing was blood. The receptors here all came from a girl aged 5-17 years with multiple sclerosis. CDR3s leave out the opening cysteine and the closing phenylalanine or tryptophan. A D gene is named only where the DNA matches it firmly.

V gene	D gene	J gene	CDR3 protein
TRBV6-2/TRBV6-3	TRBD2	TRBJ2-5	ASSGNRPETQY
TRBV3-1	TRBD2	TRBJ2-1	ASSQDRTGGPHEQF
TRBV12-3/TRBV12-4	-	TRBJ2-7	ASTILGYSYEQY
TRBV7-9	TRBD1	TRBJ1-2	ASSPIGTVYGYT
TRBV6-5	TRBD1	TRBJ1-1	ASSRQGENTEAF
TRBV6-6	-	TRBJ1-5	ASSYVGDQPQH
TRBV5-1	TRBD1	TRBJ1-1	ASSLDRGTEAF
TRBV28	-	TRBJ2-7	ASSLPHGAEQY
TRBV24-1	TRBD1	TRBJ2-7	ATSDTGTGTSYEQY
TRBV29-1	-	TRBJ2-1	SVEKGGAFYNEQF
TRBV5-1	-	TRBJ2-3	ASSAGYTQY
TRBV12-3/TRBV12-4	TRBD1	TRBJ1-5	ASSLDRGGYSNQPQH
TRBV6-2/TRBV6-3	TRBD2	TRBJ2-2	ASRSPSGPNTGELF
TRBV4-1	TRBD2	TRBJ2-1	ASSQALSSGGHNEQF
TRBV11-2	-	TRBJ2-5	ASSLDGVIGETQY
TRBV6-4	-	TRBJ2-2	ASSDSVTNTGELF
TRBV3-1	-	TRBJ2-7	ASSQDPGVHYEQY
TRBV9	-	TRBJ1-4	ASSVQGFGEKLF
TRBV29-1	-	TRBJ2-7	SVVGGSGAYEQY
TRBV7-9	-	TRBJ1-1	ASSFDYNTEAF
TRBV6-5	-	TRBJ1-2	ASSYSTEGHDYGYT
TRBV12-3/TRBV12-4	TRBD1	TRBJ1-5	ASQGGLNQPQH
TRBV12-3/TRBV12-4	TRBD2	TRBJ2-3	ASIQSGGADTQY
TRBV20-1	TRBD1	TRBJ1-4	SAGTGDEKLF
TRBV29-1	-	TRBJ2-4	SVSTETKNIQY
TRBV4-3	TRBD2	TRBJ2-1	ASSQRKTSGSIDEQF
TRBV18	-	TRBJ1-5	ASSPLPDGQPQH
TRBV4-3	TRBD2	TRBJ2-1	ASSTRTSSRYNEQF
TRBV6-5	-	TRBJ1-4	ASSYSIARHAEKLF
TRBV7-9	-	TRBJ2-7	ASSLASDMGTIYEQY
TRBV20-1	-	TRBJ2-7	SASSRVNEQY
TRBV20-1	-	TRBJ2-7	SAISPRVGYEQY
TRBV19	-	TRBJ2-6	ASTAGKRPSGANVLT
TRBV29-1	-	TRBJ2-1	SVLVYEQF
TRBV2	-	TRBJ2-1	ASSQPNNEQF
TRBV7-2	-	TRBJ2-2	ASSLGWRGGELF
TRBV10-3	TRBD1	TRBJ1-5	AIQSQGDQPQH
TRBV28	TRBD2	TRBJ2-1	ASSLSSSGTSGRGSYNEQF
TRBV20-1	TRBD2	TRBJ2-7	SASGRTSGRDEQY
TRBV7-2	TRBD2	TRBJ2-1	ASSPRASGLTYNEQF
TRBV9	TRBD2	TRBJ2-1	ASSVGTSGAGEQF
TRBV7-2	-	TRBJ2-7	ASSLDGMSRIGGGEQY
TRBV5-1	-	TRBJ2-5	ASSPTYQETQY
TRBV6-5	TRBD2	TRBJ2-1	ASSLTSGRLYNEQF
TRBV20-1	TRBD2	TRBJ2-3	SIALAGATDTQY